A selection of T cell receptor beta chains follows, all from one sample in a study of blood T cell repertoires in COVID-19. Produced via immunoSEQ multiplex PCR; TCRdb's table is partial and in-frame only. The table records about 210,000 clones, 75% to 85% of them present only once. The sample consisted of peripheral blood. The receptor set was obtained from a human donor in a cohort sampled during active COVID-19. CDR3s include the opening cysteine and the closing phenylalanine or tryptophan. A D gene is named only where the DNA matches it firmly. Not every row has a clone size; where given, it reads once, few, many or a size class.

D: TRBD2; length: 15; size: .; J: TRBJ2-2; V: TRBV9; CDR3: CASSARLAGTGELFF; DNA: TGTGCCAGCAGCGCCCGACTAGCGGGCACCGGGGAGCTGTTTTTT
D: .; length: 11; size: .; J: TRBJ2-1; V: TRBV6-5; CDR3: CASFRGNEQFF; DNA: TGTGCCAGTTTTAGGGGCAATGAGCAGTTCTTC
D: .; length: 15; size: .; J: TRBJ2-5; V: TRBV10-2; CDR3: CATYPRRGRQETQYF; DNA: TGCGCCACCTACCCGAGGAGGGGTCGCCAAGAGACCCAGTACTTC
D: .; length: 15; size: .; J: TRBJ2-5; V: TRBV3-1/TRBV3-2; CDR3: CASSKSPSREETQYF; DNA: TGTGCCAGCAGCAAAAGCCCCTCGAGGGAAGAGACCCAGTACTTC
D: .; length: 16; size: .; J: TRBJ2-3; V: TRBV4-2; CDR3: CASSQDVGAGFDTQYF; DNA: TGTGCCAGCAGCCAAGACGTGGGTGCGGGATTTGATACGCAGTATTTT
D: .; length: 11; size: .; J: TRBJ2-7; V: TRBV7-6; CDR3: CASTSSYEQYF; DNA: TGTGCCAGCACCAGCTCCTACGAGCAGTACTTC
D: TRBD1; length: 14; size: .; J: TRBJ1-4; V: TRBV7-9; CDR3: CASSLTGGPEKLFF; DNA: TGTGCCAGCAGCTTAACAGGGGGGCCTGAAAAACTGTTTTTT
D: .; length: 13; size: .; J: TRBJ1-2; V: TRBV11-2; CDR3: CASSLGANYGYTF; DNA: TGTGCCAGCAGCTTAGGAGCCAACTATGGCTACACCTTC
D: .; length: 13; size: once; J: TRBJ1-4; V: TRBV14; CDR3: CASSPGRIEKLFF; DNA: TGTGCCAGCAGCCCAGGTAGAATTGAAAAACTGTTTTTT
D: .; length: 15; size: .; J: TRBJ2-1; V: TRBV11-2; CDR3: CASSLAPGWENEQFF; DNA: TGTGCCAGCAGCTTAGCTCCGGGGTGGGAGAATGAGCAGTTCTTC
D: .; length: 14; size: .; J: TRBJ2-5; V: TRBV24-1; CDR3: CATSGGDFKETQYF; DNA: TGTGCCACCAGTGGGGGGGACTTTAAAGAGACCCAGTACTTC
D: .; length: 12; size: .; J: TRBJ2-7; V: TRBV28; CDR3: CASSLSGEEQYF; DNA: TGTGCCAGCAGTTTATCCGGGGAAGAGCAGTACTTC
D: .; length: 15; size: .; J: TRBJ1-2; V: TRBV9; CDR3: CASSDPRAPYYGYTF; DNA: TGTGCCAGCAGCGACCCCAGGGCCCCCTACTATGGCTACACCTTC
D: .; length: 13; size: .; J: TRBJ2-2; V: TRBV5-6; CDR3: CASSFPGPGELFF; DNA: TGTGCCAGCAGCTTCCCAGGGCCCGGGGAGCTGTTTTTT
D: TRBD1; length: 17; size: .; J: TRBJ1-2; V: TRBV7-6; CDR3: CASSLQAGTGRPYGYTF; DNA: TGTGCCAGCAGCCTTCAAGCCGGGACAGGGAGGCCCTATGGCTACACCTTC
D: .; length: 14; size: .; J: TRBJ2-7; V: TRBV11-2; CDR3: CASSFRLSSYEQYF; DNA: TGTGCCAGCAGCTTCAGGTTAAGCTCCTACGAGCAGTACTTC
D: TRBD1; length: 18; size: .; J: TRBJ1-2; V: TRBV7-7; CDR3: CASSVTGTGADSNYGYTF; DNA: TGTGCTAGCAGCGTAACCGGGACAGGAGCAGATTCTAACTATGGCTACACCTTC
D: TRBD2; length: 16; size: .; J: TRBJ2-5; V: TRBV7-9; CDR3: CASSPQWGGDEETQYF; DNA: TGTGCCAGCAGCCCCCAGTGGGGGGGTGATGAGGAGACCCAGTACTTC
D: .; length: 13; size: .; J: TRBJ1-1; V: TRBV7-9; CDR3: CASSLLGRTEAFF; DNA: TGTGCCAGCAGCTTATTGGGGAGAACTGAAGCTTTCTTT
D: TRBD1; length: 13; size: .; J: TRBJ1-5; V: TRBV18; CDR3: CASSTGGSQPQHF; DNA: TGTGCCAGCTCTACAGGGGGCTCTCAGCCCCAGCATTTT
D: .; length: 16; size: few; J: TRBJ1-3; V: TRBV5-5; CDR3: CASSLEGVFSGNTIYF; DNA: TGTGCCAGCAGCTTGGAGGGGGTTTTCTCTGGAAACACCATATATTTT
D: TRBD1; length: 15; size: .; J: TRBJ2-1; V: TRBV29-1; CDR3: CSTRTGRSSYNEQFF; DNA: TGCAGCACCCGGACAGGCCGCAGCTCCTACAATGAGCAGTTCTTC
D: .; length: 14; size: .; J: TRBJ2-7; V: TRBV11-3; CDR3: CASSLNPSSYEQYF; DNA: TGTGCCAGCAGCTTAAACCCTAGCTCCTACGAGCAGTACTTC
D: TRBD2; length: 16; size: once; J: TRBJ2-1; V: TRBV11-2; CDR3: CASSLGWSSGVNEQFF; DNA: TGTGCCAGCAGCTTAGGTTGGTCTAGCGGGGTAAATGAGCAGTTCTTC